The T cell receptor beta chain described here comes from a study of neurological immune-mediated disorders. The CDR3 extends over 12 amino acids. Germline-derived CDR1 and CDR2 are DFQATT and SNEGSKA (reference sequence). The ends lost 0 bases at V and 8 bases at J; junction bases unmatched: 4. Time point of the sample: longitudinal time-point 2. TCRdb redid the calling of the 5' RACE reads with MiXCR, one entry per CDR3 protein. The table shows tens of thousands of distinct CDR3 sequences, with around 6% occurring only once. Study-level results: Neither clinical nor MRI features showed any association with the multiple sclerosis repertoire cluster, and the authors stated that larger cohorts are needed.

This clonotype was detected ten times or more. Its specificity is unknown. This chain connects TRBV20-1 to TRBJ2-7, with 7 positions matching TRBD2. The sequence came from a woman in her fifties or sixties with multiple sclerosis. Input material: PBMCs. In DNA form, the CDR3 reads TGCAGTGCTAGAGAGGTGGGGGGGAAGCAGTACTTC. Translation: CSAREVGGKQYF.